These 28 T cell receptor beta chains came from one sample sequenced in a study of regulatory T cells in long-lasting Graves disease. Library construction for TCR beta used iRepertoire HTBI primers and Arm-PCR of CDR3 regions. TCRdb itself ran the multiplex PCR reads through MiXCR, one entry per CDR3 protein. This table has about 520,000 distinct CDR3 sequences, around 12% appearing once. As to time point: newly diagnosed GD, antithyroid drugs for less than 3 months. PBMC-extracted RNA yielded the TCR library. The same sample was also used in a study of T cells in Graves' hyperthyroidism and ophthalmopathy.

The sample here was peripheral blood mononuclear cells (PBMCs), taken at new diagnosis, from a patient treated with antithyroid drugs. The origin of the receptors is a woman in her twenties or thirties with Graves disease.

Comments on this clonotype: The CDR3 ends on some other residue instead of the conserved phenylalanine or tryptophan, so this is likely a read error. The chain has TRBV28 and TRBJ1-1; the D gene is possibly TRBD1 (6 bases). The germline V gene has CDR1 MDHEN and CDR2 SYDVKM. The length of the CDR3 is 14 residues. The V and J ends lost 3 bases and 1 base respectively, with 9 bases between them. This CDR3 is CASSLTGTNTEAFS. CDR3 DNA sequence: TGTGCCAGCAGTTTGACAGGAACGAACACTGAAGCTTTCTCT.

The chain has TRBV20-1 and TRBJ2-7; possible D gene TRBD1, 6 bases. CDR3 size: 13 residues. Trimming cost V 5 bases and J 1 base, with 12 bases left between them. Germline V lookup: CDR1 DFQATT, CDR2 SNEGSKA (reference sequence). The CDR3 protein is CSAQGHPSYEQYF. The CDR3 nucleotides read TGCAGTGCTCAGGGACATCCATCCTACGAGCAGTACTTC.

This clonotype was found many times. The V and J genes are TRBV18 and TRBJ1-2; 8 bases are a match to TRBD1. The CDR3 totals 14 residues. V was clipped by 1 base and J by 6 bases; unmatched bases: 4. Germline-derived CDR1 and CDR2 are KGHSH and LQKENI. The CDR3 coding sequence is TGTGCCAGCTCACCACTTTCAGGGGGCGATGGCTACACCTTC. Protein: CASSPLSGGDGYTF.

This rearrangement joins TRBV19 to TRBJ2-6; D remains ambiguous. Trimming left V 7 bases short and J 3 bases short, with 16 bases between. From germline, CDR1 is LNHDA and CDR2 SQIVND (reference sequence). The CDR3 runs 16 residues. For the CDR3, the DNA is TGTGCCAGTACCCCCCGGCCTAGAGATGGGGCCAACGTCCTGACTTTC. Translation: CASTPRPRDGANVLTF.

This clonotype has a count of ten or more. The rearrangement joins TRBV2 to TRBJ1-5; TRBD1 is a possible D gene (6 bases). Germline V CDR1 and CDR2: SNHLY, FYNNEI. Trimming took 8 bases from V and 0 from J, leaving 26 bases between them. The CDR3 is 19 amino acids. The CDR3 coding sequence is TGTGCCAGCCGAGCAGGGACAAACGTTCTTCCGTATAGCAATCAGCCCCAGCATTTT. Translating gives CASRAGTNVLPYSNQPQHF.

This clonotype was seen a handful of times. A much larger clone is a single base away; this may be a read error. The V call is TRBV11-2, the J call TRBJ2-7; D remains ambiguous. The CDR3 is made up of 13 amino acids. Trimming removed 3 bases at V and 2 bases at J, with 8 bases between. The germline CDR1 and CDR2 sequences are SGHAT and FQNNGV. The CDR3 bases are TGTGCCAGCAGCTTGGCCAGAGCCTACGAGCAGTACTTC. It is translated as CASSLARAYEQYF.

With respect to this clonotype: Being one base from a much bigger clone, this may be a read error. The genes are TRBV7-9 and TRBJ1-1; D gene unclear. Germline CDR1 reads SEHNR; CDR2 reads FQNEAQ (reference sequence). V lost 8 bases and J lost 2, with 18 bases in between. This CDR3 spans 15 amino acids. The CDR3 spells CASCSLPGKNTEAFF. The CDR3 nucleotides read TGTGCCAGCTGCTCTCTCCCGGGGAAAAACACTGAAGCTTTCTTT.

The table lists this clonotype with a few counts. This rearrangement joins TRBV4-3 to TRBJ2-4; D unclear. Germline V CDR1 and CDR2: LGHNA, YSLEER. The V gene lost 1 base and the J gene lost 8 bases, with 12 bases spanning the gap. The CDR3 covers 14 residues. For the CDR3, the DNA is TGCGCCAGCAGCCAAGGGATCCTCGGGTACATTCAGTACTTC. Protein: CASSQGILGYIQYF.

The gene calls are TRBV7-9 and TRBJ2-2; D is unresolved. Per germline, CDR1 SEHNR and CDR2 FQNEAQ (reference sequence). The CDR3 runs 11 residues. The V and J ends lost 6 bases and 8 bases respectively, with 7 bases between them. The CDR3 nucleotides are TGTGCCAGCAGTCCGCTGGGGGAGCTGTTTTTT. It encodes CASSPLGELFF. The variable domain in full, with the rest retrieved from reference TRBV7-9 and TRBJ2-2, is DTGVSQNPRHKITKRGQNVTFRCDPISEHNRLYWYRQTLGQGPEFLTYFQNEAQLEKSRLLSDRFSAERPKGSFSTLEIQRTEQGDSAMYLCASSPLGELFFGEGSRLTVL.

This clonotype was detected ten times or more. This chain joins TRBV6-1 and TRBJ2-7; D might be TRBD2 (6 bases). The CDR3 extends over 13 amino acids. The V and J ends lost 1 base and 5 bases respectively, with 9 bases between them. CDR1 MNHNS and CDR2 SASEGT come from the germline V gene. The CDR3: CASSEVGGDEQYF. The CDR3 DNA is TGTGCCAGCAGTGAAGTTGGAGGGGACGAGCAGTACTTC.

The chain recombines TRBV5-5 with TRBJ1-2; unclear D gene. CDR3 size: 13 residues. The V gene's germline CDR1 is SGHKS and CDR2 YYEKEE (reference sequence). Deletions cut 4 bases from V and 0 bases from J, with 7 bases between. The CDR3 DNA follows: TGTGCCAGCAGCGGATTAGCTAACTATGGCTACACCTTC. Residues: CASSGLANYGYTF.

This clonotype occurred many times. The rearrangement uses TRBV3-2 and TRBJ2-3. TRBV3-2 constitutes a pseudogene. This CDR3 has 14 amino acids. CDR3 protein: CASSQVGSTDTQYF. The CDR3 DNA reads TGCGCCAGCAGCCAAGTGGGGAGCACAGATACGCAGTATTTT.

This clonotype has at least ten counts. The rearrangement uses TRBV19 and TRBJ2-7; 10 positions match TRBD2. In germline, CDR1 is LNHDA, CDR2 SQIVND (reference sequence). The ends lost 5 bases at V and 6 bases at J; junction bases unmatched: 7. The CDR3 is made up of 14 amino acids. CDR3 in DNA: TGTGCCAGTAGTGACAGCGGGAGGGTTCTCGAGCAGTACTTC. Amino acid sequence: CASSDSGRVLEQYF.

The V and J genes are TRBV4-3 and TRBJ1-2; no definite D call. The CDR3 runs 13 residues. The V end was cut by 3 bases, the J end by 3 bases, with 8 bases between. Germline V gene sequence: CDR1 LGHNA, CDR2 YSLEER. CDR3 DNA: TGCGCCAGCAGCCAGACCCGCTACTATGGCTACACCTTC. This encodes CASSQTRYYGYTF.

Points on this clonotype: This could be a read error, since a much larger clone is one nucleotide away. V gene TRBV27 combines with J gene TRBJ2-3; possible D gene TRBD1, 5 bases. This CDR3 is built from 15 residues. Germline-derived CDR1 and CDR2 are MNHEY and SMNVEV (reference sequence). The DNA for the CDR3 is TGTGCCAGCAGTTTAGGGGCATTTAGCACAAATACGCAGTATTTT. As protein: CASSLGAFSTNTQYF.

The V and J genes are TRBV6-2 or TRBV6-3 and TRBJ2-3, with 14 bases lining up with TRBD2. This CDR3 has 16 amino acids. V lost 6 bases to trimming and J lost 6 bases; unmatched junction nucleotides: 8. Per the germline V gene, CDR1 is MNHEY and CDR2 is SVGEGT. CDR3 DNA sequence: TGTGCCAGCAGAGGACTAGCGGGAGGTTTCGGGGATACGCAGTATTTT. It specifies CASRGLAGGFGDTQYF.

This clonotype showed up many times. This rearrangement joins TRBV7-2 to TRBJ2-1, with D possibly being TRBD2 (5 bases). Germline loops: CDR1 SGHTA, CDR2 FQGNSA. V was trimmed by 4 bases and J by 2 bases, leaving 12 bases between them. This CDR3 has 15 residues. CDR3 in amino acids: CASSSTELAYNEQFF. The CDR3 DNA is TGTGCCAGCAGCTCCACCGAACTAGCCTACAATGAGCAGTTCTTC.

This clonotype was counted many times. DNA for the CDR3: TGTGCCAGCAGATCACAGGGGGCGATAAGGGGAGAGACCCAGTACTTC. Protein sequence: CASRSQGAIRGETQYF. The rearrangement uses TRBV2 and TRBJ2-5; 9 nucleotides agree with TRBD1. The CDR3 is 16 residues long. With V trimmed by 6 bases and J by 4 bases, 12 bases remained unmatched. Germline CDR1 is SNHLY and CDR2 is FYNNEI. The whole variable domain, filled in from reference TRBV2 and TRBJ2-5, reads EPEVTQTPSHQVTQMGQEVILRCVPISNHLYFYWYRQILGQKVEFLVSFYNNEISEKSEIFDDQFSVERPDGSNFTLKIRSTKLEDSAMYFCASRSQGAIRGETQYFGPGTRLLVL.

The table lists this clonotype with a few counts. The CDR3 coding sequence is TGTGCCAGCAGTTACTCGAAGGACATTCCTAGTCACGAGCAGTACTTC. It yields the protein CASSYSKDIPSHEQYF. The J gene is TRBJ2-7, the V gene TRBV6-2 or TRBV6-3, with D possibly being TRBD1 (5 bases). This CDR3 spans 16 amino acids. The V and J ends lost 0 bases and 5 bases respectively, with 17 bases between them. CDR1 MNHEY and CDR2 SVGEGT come from the germline V gene.

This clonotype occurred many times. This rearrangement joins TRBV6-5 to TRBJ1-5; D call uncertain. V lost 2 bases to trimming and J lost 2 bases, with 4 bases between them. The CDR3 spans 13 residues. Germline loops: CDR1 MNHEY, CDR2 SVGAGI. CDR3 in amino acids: CASSYAGNQPQHF. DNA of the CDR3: TGTGCCAGCAGTTACGCCGGCAATCAGCCCCAGCATTTT.

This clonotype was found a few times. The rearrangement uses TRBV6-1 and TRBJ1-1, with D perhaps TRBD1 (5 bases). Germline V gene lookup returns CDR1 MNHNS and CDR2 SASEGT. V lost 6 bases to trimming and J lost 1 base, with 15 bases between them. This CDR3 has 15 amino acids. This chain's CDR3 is CASSSFRQQNTEAFF. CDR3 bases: TGTGCCAGCAGCTCCTTCAGACAGCAGAACACTGAAGCTTTCTTT.

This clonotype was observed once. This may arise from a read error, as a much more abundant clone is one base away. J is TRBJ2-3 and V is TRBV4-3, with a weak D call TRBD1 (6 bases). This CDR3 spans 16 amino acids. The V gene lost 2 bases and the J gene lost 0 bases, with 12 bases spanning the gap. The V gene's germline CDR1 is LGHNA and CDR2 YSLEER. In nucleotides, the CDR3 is TGCGCCAGCAGCCAATATCCTACAGGGAGCACAGATACGCAGTATTTT. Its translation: CASSQYPTGSTDTQYF.

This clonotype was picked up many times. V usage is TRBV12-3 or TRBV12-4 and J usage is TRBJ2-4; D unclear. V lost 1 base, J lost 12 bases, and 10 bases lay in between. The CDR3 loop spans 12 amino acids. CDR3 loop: CASSLVVEDQYF. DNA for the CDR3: TGTGCCAGCAGTTTAGTGGTTGAGGATCAGTACTTC.

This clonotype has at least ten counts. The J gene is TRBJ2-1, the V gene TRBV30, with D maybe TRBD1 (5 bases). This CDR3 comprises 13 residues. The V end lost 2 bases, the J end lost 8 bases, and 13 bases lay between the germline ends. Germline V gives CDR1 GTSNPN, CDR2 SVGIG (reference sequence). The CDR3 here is CAWSQTGPHEQFF. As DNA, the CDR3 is TGTGCCTGGAGTCAAACAGGCCCCCATGAGCAGTTCTTC.

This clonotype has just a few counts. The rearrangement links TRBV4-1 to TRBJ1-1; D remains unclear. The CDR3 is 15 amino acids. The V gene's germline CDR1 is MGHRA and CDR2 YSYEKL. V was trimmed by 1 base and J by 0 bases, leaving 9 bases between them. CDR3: CASSQVTPMNTEAFF. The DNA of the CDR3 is TGCGCCAGCAGCCAAGTGACACCGATGAACACTGAAGCTTTCTTT.

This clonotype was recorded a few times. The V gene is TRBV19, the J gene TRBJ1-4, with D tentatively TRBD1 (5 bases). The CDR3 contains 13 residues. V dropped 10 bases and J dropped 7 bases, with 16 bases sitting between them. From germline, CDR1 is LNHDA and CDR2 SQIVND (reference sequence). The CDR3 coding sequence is TGTGCCACCACTTTTATGGGGGGTGAAAAACTGTTTTTT. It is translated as CATTFMGGEKLFF.

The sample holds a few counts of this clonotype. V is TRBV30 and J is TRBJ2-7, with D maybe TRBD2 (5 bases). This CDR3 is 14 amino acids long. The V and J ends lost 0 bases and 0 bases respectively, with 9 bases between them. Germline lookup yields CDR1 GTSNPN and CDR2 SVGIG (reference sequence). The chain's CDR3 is CAWSVEDFSYEQYF. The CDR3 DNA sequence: TGTGCCTGGAGTGTGGAGGACTTCTCCTACGAGCAGTACTTC.

The CDR3 coding sequence is TGCAGTGCTAGGCCCTCAACCAACACCGGGGAGCTGTTTTTT. Translating gives CSARPSTNTGELFF. The chain has TRBV20-1 and TRBJ2-2; D call uncertain. V dropped 3 bases and J dropped 2 bases, with 10 bases sitting between them. CDR1 and CDR2 (germline): DFQATT, SNEGSKA (reference sequence). The CDR3 length is 14 residues.